The 4 T cell receptor beta chains given below trace back to one sample, sequenced in a study of control samples from healthy donors and cancer patients. Sequencing was performed with immunoSEQ multiplex PCR; in TCRdb, only in-frame clones are kept and a portion is missing. The sample holds about 92,000 clones, roughly four fifths seen once. The sample consisted of blood. These receptors came from an older woman in good health.

This sequence joins TRBV5-8 and TRBJ2-1; TRBD1 matches at 10 bases. This CDR3 spans 16 amino acids. The germline gives CDR1 SGHTS, CDR2 YDEGEE. Unmatched junction bases numbered 10, after V lost 2 bases and J lost 8 bases. CDR3: CASSFLATGTGDEQFF. CDR3 nucleotide sequence: TGTGCCAGCAGCTTTCTTGCAACCGGGACAGGGGATGAGCAGTTCTTC.

The rearrangement joins TRBV11-2 to TRBJ2-7, with TRBD1 matching over 7 bases. After removal of 4 bases from V and 6 bases from J, the junction contained 3 bases not matched to a gene. Germline-derived CDR1 and CDR2 are SGHAT and FQNNGV. CDR3 length equals 12 residues. CDR3 sequence reads: CASSSDRREQYF. The CDR3 DNA sequence: TGTGCCAGCAGCTCGGACAGGCGCGAGCAGTACTTC.

The chain uses TRBV10-1 and TRBJ1-1; 8 bases agree with TRBD1. Looked up from germline, CDR1 is WNHNN and CDR2 is SYGVQD (reference sequence). The CDR3 spans 16 residues. V shed 3 bases and J 0 bases; nucleotides not matched to a gene: 6. The chain's CDR3 is CASSDRGHRLNTEAFF. The CDR3, as DNA: TGCGCCAGCAGTGACAGGGGGCATCGGTTGAACACTGAAGCTTTCTTT.

In its sample, this clone was seen once. The junction departs from germline at one end; a sequencing error may be responsible. The chain links TRBV20-1 to TRBJ1-4, with D maybe TRBD1 (5 bases). The V gene's germline CDR1 is DFQATT and CDR2 SNEGSKA (reference sequence). The length of the CDR3 is 11 residues. Here the CDR3 DNA reads TGCAGTGCTAGAGTAGATTGGGACCGGGTTTTT. Translation: CSARVDWDRVF.